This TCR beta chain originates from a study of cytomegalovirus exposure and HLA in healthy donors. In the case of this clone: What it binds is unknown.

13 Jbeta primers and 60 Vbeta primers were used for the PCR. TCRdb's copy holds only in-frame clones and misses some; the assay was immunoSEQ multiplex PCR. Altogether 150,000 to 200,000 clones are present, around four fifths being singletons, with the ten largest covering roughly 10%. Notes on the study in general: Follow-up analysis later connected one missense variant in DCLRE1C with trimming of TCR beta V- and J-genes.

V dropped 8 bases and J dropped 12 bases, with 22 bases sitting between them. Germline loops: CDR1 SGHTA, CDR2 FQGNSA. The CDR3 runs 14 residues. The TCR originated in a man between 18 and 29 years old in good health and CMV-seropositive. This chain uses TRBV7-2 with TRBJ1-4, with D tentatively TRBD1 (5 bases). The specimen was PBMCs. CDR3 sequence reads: CASRTGVEMGQLFF. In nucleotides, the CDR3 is TGTGCCAGCCGAACAGGCGTTGAAATGGGGCAACTGTTTTTT.